This T cell receptor beta chain came from a study of PD-1 blockade in classical Hodgkin lymphoma. The CDR3 spans 15 residues. Trimming removed 1 base at V and 3 bases at J, with 13 bases between. The germline CDR1 and CDR2 sequences are SGHNT and YYREEE (reference sequence). Whole-study findings and limits: Lower baseline TCR diversity was reported for newly diagnosed patients than for healthy donors. Repertoire differences lack defined causes, possibly disease activity or prior therapy.

A word on this clone: Its matching antigen is unknown.

Time point meaning: newly diagnosed, previously untreated cHL patient sample. Starting with thawed PBMCs, CD4+ T cells were purified by magnetic negative selection. Untreated, newly diagnosed classical Hodgkin lymphoma PBMCs served for comparison. The repertoire was sequenced with immunoSEQ multiplex PCR; TCRdb's copy has only in-frame clones and lacks some. This sample has tens of thousands of clones, with approximately 92% found just once. The receptor was isolated from a human donor with classical Hodgkin lymphoma. Sequenced material: CD4+ T cells from blood. The chain joins TRBV5-4 to TRBJ1-1; no firm D call. CDR3 sequence reads: CASSLPALGYTEAFF. The CDR3, as DNA: TGTGCCAGCAGCTTGCCGGCTCTCGGGTACACTGAAGCTTTCTTT.